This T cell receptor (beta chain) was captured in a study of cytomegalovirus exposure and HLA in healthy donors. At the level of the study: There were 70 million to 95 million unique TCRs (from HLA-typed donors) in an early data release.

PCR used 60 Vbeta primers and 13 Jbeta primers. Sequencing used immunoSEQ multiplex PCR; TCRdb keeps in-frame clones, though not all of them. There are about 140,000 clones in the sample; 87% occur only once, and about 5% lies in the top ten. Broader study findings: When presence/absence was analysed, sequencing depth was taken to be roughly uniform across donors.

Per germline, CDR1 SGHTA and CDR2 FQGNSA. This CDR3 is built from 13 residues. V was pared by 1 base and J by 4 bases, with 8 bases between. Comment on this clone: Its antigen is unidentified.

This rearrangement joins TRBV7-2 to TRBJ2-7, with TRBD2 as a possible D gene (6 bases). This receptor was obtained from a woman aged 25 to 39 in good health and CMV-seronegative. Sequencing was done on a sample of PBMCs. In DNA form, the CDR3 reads TGTGCCAGCAGCTTAGGTGGGGGGTACGAGCAGTACTTC. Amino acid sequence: CASSLGGGYEQYF.